This T cell receptor (beta chain) appears in the sequencing data of a study of blood T cell repertoires in COVID-19. Study overall: COVID-19 samples, acute and convalescent, were from the United States, Italy and Spain.

Participants spanned ages about 18 to 100 years and resided in 20 to 30 US areas. Clinical history reported by participants formed the basis on which cohorts were assigned. As originally analysed: Estimated nucleated cell counts came from reference gene primer amplification. Assay: immunoSEQ multiplex PCR; the TCRdb copy retains only in-frame clones and omits some. V and J calls and clone size are given by that table; D and trimming were obtained from the DNA. The top ten clones hold 6.5% to 8.5% of a sample with around 220,000 clones, around 80% of them seen once. CDR3 size: 14 residues. Trimming took 2 bases from V and 3 from J, leaving 7 bases between them. Germline CDR1 is MDHEN and CDR2 is SYDVKM.

The specimen was PBMCs or T cells enriched from blood (not recorded which). The receptor's source is a woman in her thirties or forties with acute COVID-19. The chain uses TRBV28 and TRBJ1-4; tentatively, D is TRBD1 (5 bases). Here the CDR3 DNA reads TGTGCCAGCAGTTTACAGGGTTCTAATGAAAAACTGTTTTTT. It codes for CASSLQGSNEKLFF.